This T cell receptor beta chain emerged from a study of CD8+ T cells in alopecia areata. Following RNA extraction, reverse transcription yielded cDNA that acted as the sequencing template. Sequencing was performed with immunoSEQ multiplex PCR; in TCRdb, only in-frame clones are kept and a portion is missing. This table has about 110,000 clones, approximately 59% appearing once. Study conclusions and caveats: Alphabeta T cells residing in normal skin are also sequenced in scalp samples. For lesional scalp, especially alopecia totalis/universalis, clonality was higher than in normal scalp. TCR sharing was clearer in mice than between patients, perhaps partly owing to patient HLA diversity.

Concerning this clone itself: The antigen remains undetermined.

Sorting separated CD4+ and CD8+ T cells out of PBMCs. The clonotype comes from a human donor in good health. The source material was CD8+ T cells sorted from blood.

In nucleotides, the CDR3 is TGTGCCTTCCTCAGGGGGGCCGGCGGGGAGCTGTTTTTT. Amino acid sequence: CAFLRGAGGELFF. This chain joins TRBV27 and TRBJ2-2, with D possibly being TRBD1 (7 bases). Trimming left V 11 bases short and J 7 bases short, with 17 bases between. The CDR3 length is 13 residues. The V gene's germline CDR1 is MNHEY and CDR2 SMNVEV (reference sequence).